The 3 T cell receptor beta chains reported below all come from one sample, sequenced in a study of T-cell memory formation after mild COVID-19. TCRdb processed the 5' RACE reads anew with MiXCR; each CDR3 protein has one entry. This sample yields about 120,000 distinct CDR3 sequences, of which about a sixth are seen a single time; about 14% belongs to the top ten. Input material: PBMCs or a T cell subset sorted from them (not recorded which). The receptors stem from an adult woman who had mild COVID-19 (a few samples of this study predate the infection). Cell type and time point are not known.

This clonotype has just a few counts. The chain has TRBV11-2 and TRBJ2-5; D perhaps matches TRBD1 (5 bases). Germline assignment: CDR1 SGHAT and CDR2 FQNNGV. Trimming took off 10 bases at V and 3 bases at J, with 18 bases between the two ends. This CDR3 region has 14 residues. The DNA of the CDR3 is TGTGCCACCAAGCTAGGGGCCCTAAAAGAGACCCAGTACTTC. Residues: CATKLGALKETQYF.

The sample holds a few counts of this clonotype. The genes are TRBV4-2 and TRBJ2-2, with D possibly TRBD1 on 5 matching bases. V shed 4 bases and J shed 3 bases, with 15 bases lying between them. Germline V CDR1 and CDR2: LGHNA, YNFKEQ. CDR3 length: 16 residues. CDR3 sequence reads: CASSPYKGLDTGELFF. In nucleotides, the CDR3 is TGTGCCAGCAGCCCCTACAAGGGGCTAGACACCGGGGAGCTGTTTTTT.

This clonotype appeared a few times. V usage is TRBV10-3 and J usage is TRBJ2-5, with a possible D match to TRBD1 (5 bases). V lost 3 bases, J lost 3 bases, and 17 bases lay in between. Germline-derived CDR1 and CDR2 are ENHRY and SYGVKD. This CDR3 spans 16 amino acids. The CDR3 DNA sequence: TGTGCCATCAGTGATGGGGCTAGGGGAATTAAAGAGACCCAGTACTTC. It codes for CAISDGARGIKETQYF.